Each of the 21 T cell receptor beta chains below was sequenced from the same sample in a study of cytotoxic CD8 clonotypes in ibrutinib-treated CLL. Some clones are missing from TCRdb's copy, which holds only in-frame ones; the method was immunoSEQ multiplex PCR. This sample yields about 150,000 clones, of which about four fifths are seen a single time; roughly 12% belongs to the top ten. The starting material was PBMCs, obtained after 12 months of ibrutinib treatment. The receptor set was obtained from a human donor with chronic lymphocytic leukemia.

About this clone: Other nucleotide sequences from this sample produce the same CDR3. This chain links TRBV10-3 with TRBJ2-1, with a tentative D call TRBD2 (5 bases). Trimming removed 5 bases from V and 9 bases from J, with 8 bases in between. The CDR3 extends over 11 amino acids. Germline V gene lookup returns CDR1 ENHRY and CDR2 SYGVKD. CDR3 in amino acids: CAISLGVEQFF. CDR3 in DNA: TGTGCCATCAGTTTGGGAGTTGAGCAGTTCTTC.

V usage is TRBV6-5 and J usage is TRBJ1-2; no reliable D call. This CDR3 is 11 amino acids long. The germline CDR1 and CDR2 sequences are MNHEY and SVGAGI. Trimming pared 6 bases from V and 3 bases from J, leaving 5 bases between. CDR3 bases: TGTGCCAGCAGCATTTACTATGGCTACACCTTC. Its protein is CASSIYYGYTF.

The genes are TRBV6-5 and TRBJ2-7, with TRBD2 matching over 9 bases. The CDR3 extends over 16 amino acids. Germline assignment: CDR1 MNHEY and CDR2 SVGAGI. Trimming cost V 0 bases and J 4 bases; bases outside gene matches: 7. The CDR3 coding sequence is TGTGCCAGCAGTTACTCGAGGCTAGCGGGACAGTACGAGCAGTACTTC. Translation gives CASSYSRLAGQYEQYF.

The rearrangement uses TRBV10-3 and TRBJ1-4; D not certain. Per germline, CDR1 ENHRY and CDR2 SYGVKD. Trimming pared 6 bases from V and 8 bases from J, leaving 13 bases between. This CDR3 spans 13 amino acids. The CDR3 DNA follows: TGTGCCATCAGGGATGGGGTTGAGGAAAAACTGTTTTTT. It yields the protein CAIRDGVEEKLFF.

The J gene is TRBJ2-7, the V gene TRBV7-2; 12 bases map to TRBD2. CDR1 and CDR2 from the germline V gene are SGHTA and FQGNSA. Trimming removed 3 bases from V and 4 bases from J; junction bases left unmatched: 4. This CDR3 region has 15 residues. The CDR3 sequence: CASSLTSGSLYEQYF. In DNA, the CDR3 is TGTGCCAGCAGCTTGACTAGCGGGAGTTTGTACGAGCAGTACTTC.

The rearrangement joins TRBV9 to TRBJ2-2; D is perhaps TRBD2 (5 bases). Trimming stripped 4 bases from V and 5 bases from J, with 21 bases between. Per the germline V gene, CDR1 is SGDLS and CDR2 is YYNGEE. The CDR3 loop spans 17 amino acids. The CDR3: CASSPLRDSLLTGELFF. CDR3 nucleotides: TGTGCCAGCAGCCCTCTCCGGGATTCCCTCTTGACCGGGGAGCTGTTTTTT.

The genes are TRBV6-5 and TRBJ2-1; tentatively, D is TRBD2 (5 bases). The CDR3 has 13 amino acids. Germline V gene data show CDR1 as MNHEY and CDR2 as SVGAGI. V lost 8 bases to trimming and J lost 5 bases, with 13 bases between them. CDR3 sequence: CASAWRVDNEQFF. Here the CDR3 DNA reads TGTGCCAGCGCGTGGCGGGTAGACAATGAGCAGTTCTTC.

This chain connects TRBV4-2 to TRBJ2-5; D might be TRBD2 (5 bases). Germline V gene lookup returns CDR1 LGHNA and CDR2 YNFKEQ. The CDR3 runs 15 residues. Deletions cut 0 bases from V and 2 bases from J, with 10 bases between. CDR3 residues: CASSQEGSAQETQYF. In nucleotides, the CDR3 is TGTGCCAGCAGCCAAGAGGGTAGCGCGCAAGAGACCCAGTACTTC.

Of note for this clone: A read error may produce the germline difference seen at one junction end. CDR3 region: CASSEVPPSGPVNRPQHF. Here the CDR3 DNA reads TGTGCCAGCAGTGAGGTACCCCCGAGTGGCCCCGTCAATCGGCCCCAGCATTTT. This chain connects TRBV2 to TRBJ1-5; D is unclear. Looked up from germline, CDR1 is SNHLY and CDR2 is FYNNEI. CDR3 length: 18 amino acids.

This clone occurred a few times. V gene TRBV18 combines with J gene TRBJ1-2; weak D call: TRBD1 (6 bases). The V and J ends lost 6 bases and 6 bases respectively, with 17 bases between them. Germline V gene lookup returns CDR1 KGHSH and CDR2 LQKENI. This CDR3 region has 14 residues. CDR3 loop: CASSREQGSNGYTF. The CDR3 DNA reads TGTGCCAGCTCGAGGGAACAGGGAAGTAATGGCTACACCTTC.

The chain has TRBV7-2 and TRBJ2-5, with D possibly matching TRBD2 (6 bases). Germline V lookup: CDR1 SGHTA, CDR2 FQGNSA. CDR3 length: 16 residues. V lost 2 bases and J 7 bases, leaving 20 bases between the germline ends. This chain's CDR3 is CASSLNLGGSHGTQYF. In DNA form, the CDR3 reads TGTGCCAGCAGCTTAAATCTGGGGGGTAGTCATGGGACCCAGTACTTC.

The chain employs TRBV18 and TRBJ2-2; 15 nucleotides align to TRBD2. In germline, CDR1 is KGHSH, CDR2 LQKENI. After removal of 3 bases from V and 4 bases from J, the junction contained 3 bases not matched to a gene. This CDR3 is 17 amino acids long. The CDR3 DNA follows: TGTGCCAGCTCACCGGGACTAGCGGGAGGCGGCACCGGGGAGCTGTTTTTT. It codes for CASSPGLAGGGTGELFF.

The chain links TRBV5-4 to TRBJ2-7; TRBD2 matches 8 bases. From germline, CDR1 is SGHNT and CDR2 YYREEE (reference sequence). Trimming at V came to 0 bases and at J to 6 bases, leaving 5 bases not matched to a gene. This CDR3 spans 14 amino acids. DNA of the CDR3: TGTGCCAGCAGCTTGGTGAGCGGGAGAGGCGAGCAGTACTTC. It is translated as CASSLVSGRGEQYF.

The V gene is TRBV5-1, the J gene TRBJ1-1, with D possibly matching TRBD1 (5 bases). The CDR3 has 16 amino acids. CDR1 and CDR2 from the germline V gene are SGHRS and YFSETQ. Trimming took off 0 bases at V and 0 bases at J, with 12 bases between the two ends. As DNA, the CDR3 is TGCGCCAGCAGCTTGGGATTACCGGACATGAACACTGAAGCTTTCTTT. Translated: CASSLGLPDMNTEAFF.

The V and J genes are TRBV7-2 and TRBJ2-1; D possibly corresponds to TRBD1 (5 bases). This CDR3 comprises 13 residues. V was pared by 3 bases and J by 3 bases, with 6 bases between. The V gene's germline CDR1 is SGHTA and CDR2 FQGNSA. The CDR3 here is CASSLDNYNEQFF. CDR3 sequence (DNA): TGTGCCAGCAGCTTGGACAACTACAATGAGCAGTTCTTC. The full variable domain, in which reference TRBV7-2 and TRBJ2-1 provide the parts outside the CDR3, is GAGVSQSPSNKVTEKGKDVELRCDPISGHTALYWYRQSLGQGLEFLIYFQGNSAPDKSGLPSDRFSAERTGGSVSTLTIQRTQQEDSAVYLCASSLDNYNEQFFGPGTRLTVL.

The chain carries TRBV5-1 and TRBJ2-7, with 9 bases aligning to TRBD1. The J segment lost 3 bases and the V segment lost 0 bases, leaving 4 bases of the junction unmatched. The CDR3 loop spans 15 amino acids. CDR1 SGHRS and CDR2 YFSETQ come from the germline V gene. The chain's CDR3 is CASSLAGTGFYEQYF. The CDR3, as DNA: TGCGCCAGCAGCTTGGCCGGGACAGGGTTCTACGAGCAGTACTTC.

The chain links TRBV9 to TRBJ1-1; D is unresolved. The CDR3 is made up of 13 amino acids. The ends were cut back, 3 bases at V and 3 bases at J, with 9 bases in the middle. Germline-derived CDR1 and CDR2 are SGDLS and YYNGEE. This chain's CDR3 is CASSEAIYTEAFF. DNA for the CDR3: TGTGCCAGCAGCGAGGCAATTTACACTGAAGCTTTCTTT.

The CDR3, as DNA: TGTGCCAGCAACCCCCAGGGGTTCGATAACTATGGCTACACCTTC. Translation gives CASNPQGFDNYGYTF. This chain links TRBV27 with TRBJ1-2, with D maybe TRBD1 (6 bases). Trimming removed 7 bases from V and 1 base from J, with 16 bases in between. This CDR3 contains 15 residues. Germline CDR1 is MNHEY and CDR2 is SMNVEV (reference sequence).

The chain links TRBV7-8 to TRBJ2-2; unclear D gene. The ends were cut back, 1 base at V and 7 bases at J, with 10 bases in the middle. This CDR3 comprises 14 residues. The germline V gene encodes CDR1 SGHVS and CDR2 FQNEAQ. CDR3 loop: CASSLGRVGGELFF. For the CDR3, the DNA is TGTGCCAGCAGCTTAGGACGGGTGGGCGGGGAGCTGTTTTTT.

This chain links TRBV5-1 with TRBJ2-1; 10 bases line up with TRBD2. V gave up 3 bases and J gave up 8 bases; unmatched junction bases: 5. Germline CDR1 reads SGHRS; CDR2 reads YFSETQ. This CDR3 is 14 amino acids long. The DNA for the CDR3 is TGCGCCAGCAGCTCAGCGGGAGGGCCACATGAGCAGTTCTTC. Amino acid sequence: CASSSAGGPHEQFF.

The chain recombines TRBV9 with TRBJ1-2; D call uncertain. V was pared by 4 bases and J by 7 bases, with 20 bases between. Looked up from germline, CDR1 is SGDLS and CDR2 is YYNGEE. This CDR3 is built from 15 residues. Here the CDR3 reads CASSSQTYEPLGYTF. As DNA, the CDR3 is TGTGCCAGCAGCTCTCAGACATATGAACCTCTTGGCTACACCTTC.